The sequence of this T cell receptor (beta chain) was determined in a study of PD-1 blockade in classical Hodgkin lymphoma. Study-level information: The patients were dosed with nivolumab 3 mg/kg, infused intravenously every 2 weeks.

Profiled with immunoSEQ multiplex PCR; TCRdb holds only in-frame clones, not every one. The sample records 30,000 to 45,000 clones, approximately 69% being singletons. A note on this clone: The antigen is undetermined.

Every single patient, without exception, relapsed after autologous stem cell transplantation, and brentuximab vedotin exposure varied. Study results and limitations: Complete responders' diversity at baseline resembled that of newly diagnosed patients. Before treatment, TCR diversity in newly diagnosed patients was reportedly lower than in healthy donors.

The sequence was obtained from a human donor with classical Hodgkin lymphoma. The sequences come from peripheral blood mononuclear cells (PBMCs), collected before the second cycle of nivolumab.

The CDR3 region has the DNA TGTGCCAGCAGCCCAATCACCCGACCTAAGAGGTCGGATGAGCAGTTCTTC. Translation gives CASSPITRPKRSDEQFF. This chain uses TRBV5-6 with TRBJ2-1; D ambiguous. Germline lookup yields CDR1 SGHDT and CDR2 YYEEEE. The CDR3 length is 17 residues. V lost 4 bases to trimming and J lost 8 bases, with 25 bases between them.